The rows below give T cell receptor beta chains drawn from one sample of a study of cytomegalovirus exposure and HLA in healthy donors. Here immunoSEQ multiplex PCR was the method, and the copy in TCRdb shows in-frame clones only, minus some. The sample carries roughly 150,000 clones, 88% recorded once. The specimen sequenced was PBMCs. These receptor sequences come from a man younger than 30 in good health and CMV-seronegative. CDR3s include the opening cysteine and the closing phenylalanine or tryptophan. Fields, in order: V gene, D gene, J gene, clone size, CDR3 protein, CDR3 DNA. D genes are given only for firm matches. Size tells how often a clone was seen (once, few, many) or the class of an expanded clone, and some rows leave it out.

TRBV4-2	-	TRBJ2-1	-	CASSQDSNEQFF	TGTGCCAGCAGCCAGGACAGCAATGAGCAGTTCTTC
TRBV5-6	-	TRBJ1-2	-	CASSLETEFRDYGYTF	TGTGCCAGCAGCTTGGAAACAGAGTTTCGTGACTATGGCTACACCTTC
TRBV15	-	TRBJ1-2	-	CATSRGGGYGYTF	TGTGCCACCAGCAGGGGGGGTGGCTATGGCTACACCTTC
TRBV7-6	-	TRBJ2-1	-	CASRLDFYNEQFF	TGTGCCAGCAGGCTCGACTTCTACAATGAGCAGTTCTTC
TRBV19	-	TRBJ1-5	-	CASSITEYSNQPQHF	TGTGCCAGTAGTATTACCGAGTATAGCAATCAGCCCCAGCATTTT
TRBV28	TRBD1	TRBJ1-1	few	CASSSGQGGGKNTEAFF	TGTGCCAGCAGTTCTGGACAGGGGGGCGGAAAGAACACTGAAGCTTTCTTT
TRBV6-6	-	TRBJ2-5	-	CASSREWETQYF	TGTGCCAGCAGTAGAGAATGGGAGACCCAGTACTTC
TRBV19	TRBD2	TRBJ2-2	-	CASSMDGRAGAGELFF	TGTGCCAGTAGTATGGACGGGAGGGCCGGCGCCGGGGAGCTGTTTTTT
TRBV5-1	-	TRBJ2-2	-	CASSLTGLVNTGELFF	TGCGCCAGCAGCTTGACGGGACTCGTGAACACCGGGGAGCTGTTTTTT
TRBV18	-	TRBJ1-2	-	CASSPSLAAGFYGYTF	TGTGCCAGCTCACCCTCTCTGGCCGCGGGGTTTTATGGCTACACCTTC
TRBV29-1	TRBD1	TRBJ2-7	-	CSVATGASSYEQYF	TGCAGCGTCGCGACAGGGGCAAGCTCCTACGAGCAGTACTTC
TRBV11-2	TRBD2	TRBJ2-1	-	CASSLGASGDLSEQFF	TGTGCCAGCAGCTTAGGGGCTAGCGGGGATCTATCGGAGCAGTTCTTC
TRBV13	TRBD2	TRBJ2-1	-	CASSSLGGTSGRAASYNEQFF	TGTGCCAGCAGCTCCCTCGGGGGGACTAGCGGGAGGGCCGCATCCTACAATGAGCAGTTCTTC
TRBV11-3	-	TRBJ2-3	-	CASSHTFKGRLNTQYF	TGTGCCAGCAGCCATACCTTTAAAGGGAGGTTGAATACGCAGTATTTT
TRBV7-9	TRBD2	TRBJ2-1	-	CASSLEGLARNEQFF	TGTGCCAGCAGCCTAGAAGGACTAGCTCGAAATGAGCAGTTCTTC
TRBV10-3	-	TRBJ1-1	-	CAITSGGTEAFF	TGTGCCATCACCAGCGGGGGTACGGAAGCTTTCTTT
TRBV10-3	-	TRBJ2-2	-	CAISEQYTGELFF	TGTGCCATCAGTGAACAGTACACCGGGGAGCTGTTTTTT
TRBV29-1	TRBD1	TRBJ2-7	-	CSGTEPRGLGTYEQYF	TGCAGCGGGACCGAACCTAGGGGGCTGGGAACCTACGAGCAGTACTTC
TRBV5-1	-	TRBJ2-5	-	CASSLDLAFKETQYF	TGCGCCAGCAGCCTAGATCTAGCGTTCAAAGAGACCCAGTACTTC
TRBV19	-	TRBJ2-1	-	CARPIDRNRSSYNEQFF	TGTGCCAGACCCATCGACAGGAACCGGAGCTCCTACAATGAGCAGTTCTTC
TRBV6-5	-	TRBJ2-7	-	CASSARLALHEQYF	TGTGCCAGCAGTGCCCGTCTAGCGCTCCACGAGCAGTACTTC
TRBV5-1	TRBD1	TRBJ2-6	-	CASSLQGHLSGANVLTF	TGCGCCAGCAGCTTACAGGGGCACCTCTCTGGGGCCAACGTCCTGACTTTC
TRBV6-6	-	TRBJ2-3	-	CASSLAADTQYF	TGTGCCAGCAGTTTAGCTGCAGATACGCAGTATTTT
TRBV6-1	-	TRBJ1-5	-	CASSGQLRQPQHF	TGTGCCAGCAGCGGACAACTAAGGCAGCCCCAGCATTTT
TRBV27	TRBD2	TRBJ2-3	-	CASSSRTSGVLTDTQYF	TGTGCCAGCAGTTCCCGGACTAGCGGAGTCCTCACAGATACGCAGTATTTT
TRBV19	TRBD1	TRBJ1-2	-	CASSSGQEVDYGYTF	TGTGCCAGTAGTAGCGGACAGGAGGTGGACTATGGCTACACCTTC
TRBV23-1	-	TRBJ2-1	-	CASSQSDGTQSSYNEQFF	TGCGCCAGCAGTCAATCGGACGGGACACAAAGCTCCTACAATGAGCAGTTCTTC
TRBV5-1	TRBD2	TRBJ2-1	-	CASSKITSGGYNEQFF	TGCGCCAGCAGCAAAATCACTAGCGGGGGATACAATGAGCAGTTCTTC
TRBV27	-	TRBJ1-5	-	CASSSIGGNQPQHF	TGTGCCAGCAGTTCTATAGGGGGCAATCAGCCCCAGCATTTT
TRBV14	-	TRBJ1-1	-	CASSQVWVRARDGGTEAFF	TGTGCCAGCAGCCAAGTGTGGGTGAGGGCCCGAGATGGAGGCACTGAAGCTTTCTTT
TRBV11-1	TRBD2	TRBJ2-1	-	CASSLAASFGGGEQFF	TGTGCCAGCAGCTTAGCCGCCTCCTTTGGGGGAGGGGAGCAGTTCTTC
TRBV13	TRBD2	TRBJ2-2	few	CASSGASGFTGELFF	TGTGCCAGCAGCGGGGCTAGCGGATTCACCGGGGAGCTGTTTTTT
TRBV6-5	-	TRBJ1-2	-	CASSPSDTSGYGYTF	TGTGCCAGCAGTCCCTCCGACACCTCGGGGTATGGCTACACCTTC
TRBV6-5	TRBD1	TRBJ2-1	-	CASSSLWTGRGEQFF	TGTGCCAGCAGTTCTTTATGGACAGGGCGGGGTGAGCAGTTCTTC
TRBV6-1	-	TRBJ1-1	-	CASSEGQYTEAFF	TGTGCCAGCAGTGAAGGGCAGTACACTGAAGCTTTCTTT
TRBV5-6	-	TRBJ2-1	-	CASSLGRGRDEQFF	TGTGCCAGCAGCTTGGGTAGGGGCCGGGATGAGCAGTTCTTC
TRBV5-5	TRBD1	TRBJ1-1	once	CASSGTVLMNTEAFF	TGTGCCAGCAGCGGGACAGTTCTGATGAACACTGAAGCTTTCTTT
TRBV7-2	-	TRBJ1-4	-	CASSLAPGTNEKLFF	TGTGCCAGCAGCTTAGCCCCAGGGACTAATGAAAAACTGTTTTTT
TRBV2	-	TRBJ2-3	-	CASSEDGYTDTQYF	TGTGCCAGCAGTGAAGACGGGTACACAGATACGCAGTATTTT
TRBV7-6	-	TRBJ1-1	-	CASSSGTEAFF	TGTGCCAGCAGCTCGGGCACTGAAGCTTTCTTT
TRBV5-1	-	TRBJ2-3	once	CASSWSGRGQGDTQYF	TGCGCCAGCAGCTGGAGCGGGCGGGGGCAAGGAGATACGCAGTATTTT
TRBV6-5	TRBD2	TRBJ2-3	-	CASARRGTDTQYF	TGTGCCAGCGCTAGGCGGGGGACAGATACGCAGTATTTT
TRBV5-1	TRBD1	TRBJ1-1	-	CASQGVRGTEAFF	TGCGCCAGCCAGGGGGTCAGAGGCACTGAAGCTTTCTTT
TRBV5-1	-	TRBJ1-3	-	CASSATGSGNTIYF	TGCGCCAGCAGCGCCACAGGGTCTGGAAACACCATATATTTT
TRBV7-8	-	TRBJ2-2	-	CASSLGTSNTGELFF	TGTGCCAGCAGCTTGGGCACCTCCAACACCGGGGAGCTGTTTTTT
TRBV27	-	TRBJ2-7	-	CASSFSGTTSEQYF	TGTGCCAGCAGTTTCTCCGGGACAACCAGCGAGCAGTACTTC
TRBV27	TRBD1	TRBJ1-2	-	CASSSQQGLGGYTF	TGTGCCAGCAGTTCCCAACAGGGGCTAGGTGGCTACACCTTC
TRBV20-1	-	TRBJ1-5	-	CSATNNQPQHF	TGCAGTGCTACCAATAATCAGCCCCAGCATTTT
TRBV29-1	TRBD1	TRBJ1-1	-	CSLSNRGWAFF	TGCAGCCTATCAAACAGGGGATGGGCTTTCTTT
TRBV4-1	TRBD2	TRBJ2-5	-	CASSQVGGGETQYF	TGCGCCAGCAGCCAAGTCGGGGGGGGAGAGACCCAGTACTTC
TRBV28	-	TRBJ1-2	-	CASSLGTQHGYTF	TGTGCCAGCAGTTTGGGGACACAGCATGGCTACACCTTC
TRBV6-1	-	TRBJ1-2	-	CASSGLLTESRDGYTF	TGTGCCAGCAGTGGACTGTTGACAGAAAGCCGGGATGGCTACACCTTC
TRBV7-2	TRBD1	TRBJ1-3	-	CASSWDRGTFSGNTIYF	TGTGCCAGCAGCTGGGACAGGGGGACCTTCTCTGGAAACACCATATATTTT
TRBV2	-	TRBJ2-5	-	CASKSTPQGTQYF	TGTGCCAGCAAATCGACACCTCAGGGAACCCAGTACTTC
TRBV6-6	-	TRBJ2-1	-	CASSYPPLRDNEQFF	TGTGCCAGCAGTTACCCACCACTTAGAGACAATGAGCAGTTCTTC
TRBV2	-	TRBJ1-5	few	CASRRESNGNQPQHF	TGTGCCAGCAGGAGGGAGTCGAATGGCAATCAGCCCCAGCATTTT
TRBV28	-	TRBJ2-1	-	CASRTGGGPYNEQFF	TGTGCCAGCCGTACAGGGGGAGGGCCCTACAATGAGCAGTTCTTC
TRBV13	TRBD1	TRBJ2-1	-	CASSPGTVPNEQFF	TGTGCCAGCAGCCCCGGGACAGTACCTAATGAGCAGTTCTTC
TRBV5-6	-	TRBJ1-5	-	CASSLTGNNQPQHF	TGTGCCAGCAGCTTGACAGGGAACAATCAGCCCCAGCATTTT